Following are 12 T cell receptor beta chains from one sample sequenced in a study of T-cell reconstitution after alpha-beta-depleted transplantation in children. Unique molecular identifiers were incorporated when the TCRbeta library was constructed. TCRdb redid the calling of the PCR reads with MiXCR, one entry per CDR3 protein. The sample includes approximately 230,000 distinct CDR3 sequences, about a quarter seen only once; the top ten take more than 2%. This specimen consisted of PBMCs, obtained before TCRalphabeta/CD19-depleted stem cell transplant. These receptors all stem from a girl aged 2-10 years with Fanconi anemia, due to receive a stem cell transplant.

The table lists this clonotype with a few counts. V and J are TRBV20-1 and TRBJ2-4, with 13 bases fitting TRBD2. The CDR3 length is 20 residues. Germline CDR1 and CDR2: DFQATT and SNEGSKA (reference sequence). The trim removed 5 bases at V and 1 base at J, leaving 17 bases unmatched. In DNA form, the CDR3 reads TGCAGTGCTCATTTCGGACTAGCGGGGGTGCCAGGTTGGGCCAAAAACATTCAGTACTTC. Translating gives CSAHFGLAGVPGWAKNIQYF.

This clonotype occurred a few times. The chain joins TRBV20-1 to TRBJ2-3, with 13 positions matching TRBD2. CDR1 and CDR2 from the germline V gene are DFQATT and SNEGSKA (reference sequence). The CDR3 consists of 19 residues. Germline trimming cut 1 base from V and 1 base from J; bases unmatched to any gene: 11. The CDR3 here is CSARVITSGGVIRTDTQYF. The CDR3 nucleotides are TGCAGTGCTAGAGTTATAACTAGCGGGGGGGTAATCCGCACAGATACGCAGTATTTT.

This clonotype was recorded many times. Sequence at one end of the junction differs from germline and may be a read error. The CDR3, as DNA: TGCAGTGCAAGAGAGGGCGGGAACTACGAGCAGTACTTC. Its translation is CSAREGGNYEQYF. V and J are TRBV20-1 and TRBJ2-7, with D possibly being TRBD2 (6 bases). CDR3 length: 13 amino acids. Looked up from germline, CDR1 is DFQATT and CDR2 is SNEGSKA (reference sequence).

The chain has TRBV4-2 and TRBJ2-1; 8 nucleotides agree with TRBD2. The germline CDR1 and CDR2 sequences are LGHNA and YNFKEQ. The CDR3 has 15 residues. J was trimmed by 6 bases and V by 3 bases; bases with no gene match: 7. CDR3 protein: CASSQRAGDSNEQFF. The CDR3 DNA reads TGTGCCAGCAGCCAGAGAGCGGGAGATAGCAATGAGCAGTTCTTC.

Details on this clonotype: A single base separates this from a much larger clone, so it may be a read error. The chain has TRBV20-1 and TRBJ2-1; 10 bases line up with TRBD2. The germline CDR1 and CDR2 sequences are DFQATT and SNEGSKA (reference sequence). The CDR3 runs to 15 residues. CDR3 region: CCARGVLAGINEQFF. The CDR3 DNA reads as TGCTGTGCTAGAGGTGTACTAGCGGGGATCAATGAGCAGTTCTTC.

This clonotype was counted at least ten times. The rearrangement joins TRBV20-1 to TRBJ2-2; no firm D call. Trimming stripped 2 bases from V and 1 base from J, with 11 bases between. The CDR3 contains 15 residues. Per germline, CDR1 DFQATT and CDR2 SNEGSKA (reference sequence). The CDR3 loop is CSARRGPLNTGELFF. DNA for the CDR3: TGCAGTGCTAGACGCGGACCACTGAACACCGGGGAGCTGTTTTTT.

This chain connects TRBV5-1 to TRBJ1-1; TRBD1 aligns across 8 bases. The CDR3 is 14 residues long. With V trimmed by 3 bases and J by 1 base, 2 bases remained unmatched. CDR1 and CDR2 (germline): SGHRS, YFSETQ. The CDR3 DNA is TGCGCCAGCAGCTACGGGACAGGGAACACTGAAGCTTTCTTT. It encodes CASSYGTGNTEAFF.

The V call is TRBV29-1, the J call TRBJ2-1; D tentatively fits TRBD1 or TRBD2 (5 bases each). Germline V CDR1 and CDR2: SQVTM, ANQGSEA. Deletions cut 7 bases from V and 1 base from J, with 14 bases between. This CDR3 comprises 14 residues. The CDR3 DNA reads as TGCAGCGGACTAAGACAGATTTCCTACAATGAGCAGTTCTTC. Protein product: CSGLRQISYNEQFF.

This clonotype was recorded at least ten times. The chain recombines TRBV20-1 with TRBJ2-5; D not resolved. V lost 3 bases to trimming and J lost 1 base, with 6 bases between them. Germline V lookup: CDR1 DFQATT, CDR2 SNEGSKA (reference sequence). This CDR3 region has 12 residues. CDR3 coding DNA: TGCAGTGCTAGCGGCAGCCAAGAGACCCAGTACTTC. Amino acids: CSASGSQETQYF.

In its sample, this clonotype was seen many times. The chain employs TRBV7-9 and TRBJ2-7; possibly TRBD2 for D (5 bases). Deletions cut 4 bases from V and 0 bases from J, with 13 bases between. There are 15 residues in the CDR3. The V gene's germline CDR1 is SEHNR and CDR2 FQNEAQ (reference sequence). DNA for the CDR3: TGTGCCAGCAGCTACCCGGACTCTAGCTCCTACGAGCAGTACTTC. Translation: CASSYPDSSSYEQYF.

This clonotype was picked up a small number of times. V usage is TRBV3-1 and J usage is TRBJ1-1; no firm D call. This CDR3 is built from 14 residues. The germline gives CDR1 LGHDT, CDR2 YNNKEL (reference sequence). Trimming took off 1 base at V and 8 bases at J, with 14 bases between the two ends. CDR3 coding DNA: TGTGCCAGCAGCCAAGGGTCTGGTGGGTTCGAAGCTTTCTTT. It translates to CASSQGSGGFEAFF.

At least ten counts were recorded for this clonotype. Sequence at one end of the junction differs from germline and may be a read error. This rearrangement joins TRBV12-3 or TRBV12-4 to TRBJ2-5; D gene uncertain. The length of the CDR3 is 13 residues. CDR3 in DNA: TGTGCCAGCAGCTTAGCTTTGCAAGAGACCCAGTACTTC. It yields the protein CASSLALQETQYF.